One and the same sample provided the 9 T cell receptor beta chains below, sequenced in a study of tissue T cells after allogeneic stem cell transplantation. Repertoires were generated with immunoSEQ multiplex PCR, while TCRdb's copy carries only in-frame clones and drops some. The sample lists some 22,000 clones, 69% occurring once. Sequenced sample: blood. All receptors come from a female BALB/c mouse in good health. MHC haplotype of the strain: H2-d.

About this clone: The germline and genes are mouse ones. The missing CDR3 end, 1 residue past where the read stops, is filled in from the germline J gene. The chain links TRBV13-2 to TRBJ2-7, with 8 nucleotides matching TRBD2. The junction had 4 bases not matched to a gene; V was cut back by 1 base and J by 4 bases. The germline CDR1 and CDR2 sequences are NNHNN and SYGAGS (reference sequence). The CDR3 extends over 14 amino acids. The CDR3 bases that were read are TGTGCCAGCGGTGATCTGGGGGGCTTTTATGAACAGTAC. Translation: CASGDLGGFYEQY. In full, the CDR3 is CASGDLGGFYEQYF.

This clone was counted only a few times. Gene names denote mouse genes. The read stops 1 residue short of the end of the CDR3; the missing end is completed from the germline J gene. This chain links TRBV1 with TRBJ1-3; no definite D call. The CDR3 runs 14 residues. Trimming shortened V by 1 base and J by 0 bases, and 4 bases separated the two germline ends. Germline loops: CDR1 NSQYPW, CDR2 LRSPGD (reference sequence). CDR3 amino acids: CTCSAGDSGNTLYF. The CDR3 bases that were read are TGCACCTGCAGTGCAGGGGATTCTGGAAATACGCTCTAT.

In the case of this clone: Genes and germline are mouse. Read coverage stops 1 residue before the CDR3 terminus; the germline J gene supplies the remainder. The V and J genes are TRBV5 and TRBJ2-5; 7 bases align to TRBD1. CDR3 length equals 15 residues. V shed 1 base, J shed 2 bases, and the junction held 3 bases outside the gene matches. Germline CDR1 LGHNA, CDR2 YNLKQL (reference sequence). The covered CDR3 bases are TGTGCCAGCAGCCAAGCGGCAGGGGGCCAAGACACCCAGTAC. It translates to CASSQAAGGQDTQY. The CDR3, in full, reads CASSQAAGGQDTQYF.

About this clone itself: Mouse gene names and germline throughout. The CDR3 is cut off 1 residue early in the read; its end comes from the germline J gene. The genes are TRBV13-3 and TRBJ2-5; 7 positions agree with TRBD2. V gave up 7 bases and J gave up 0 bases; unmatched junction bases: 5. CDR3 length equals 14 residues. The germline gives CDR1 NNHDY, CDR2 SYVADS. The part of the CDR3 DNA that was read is TGTGCCAGCCGACTGGGCACTAACCAAGACACCCAGTAC. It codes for CASRLGTNQDTQY. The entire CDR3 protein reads CASRLGTNQDTQYF.

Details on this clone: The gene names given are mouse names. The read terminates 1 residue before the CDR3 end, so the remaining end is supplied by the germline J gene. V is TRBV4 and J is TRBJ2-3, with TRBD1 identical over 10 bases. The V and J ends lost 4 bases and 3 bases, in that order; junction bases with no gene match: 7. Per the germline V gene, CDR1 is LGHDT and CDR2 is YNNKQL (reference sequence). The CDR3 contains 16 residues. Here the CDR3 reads CASSFKTGGGAETLYF. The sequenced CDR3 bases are TGTGCCAGCAGCTTTAAGACAGGGGGCGGGGCAGAAACGCTGTAT.

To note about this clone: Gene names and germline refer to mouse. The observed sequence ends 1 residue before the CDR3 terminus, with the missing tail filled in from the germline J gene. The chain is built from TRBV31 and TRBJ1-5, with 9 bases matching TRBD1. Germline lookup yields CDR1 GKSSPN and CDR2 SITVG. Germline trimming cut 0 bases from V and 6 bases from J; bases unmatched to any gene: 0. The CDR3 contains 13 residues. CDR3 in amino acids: CAWSLDRGQAPLF. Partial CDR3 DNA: TGTGCCTGGAGTCTGGACAGGGGCCAGGCTCCGCTT.

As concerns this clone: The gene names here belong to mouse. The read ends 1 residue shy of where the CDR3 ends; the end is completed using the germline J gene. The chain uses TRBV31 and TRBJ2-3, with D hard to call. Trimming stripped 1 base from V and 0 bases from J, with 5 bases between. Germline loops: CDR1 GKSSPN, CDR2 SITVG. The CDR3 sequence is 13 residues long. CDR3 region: CAWSPNSAETLYF. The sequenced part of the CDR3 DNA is TGTGCCTGGAGTCCCAATAGTGCAGAAACGCTGTAT. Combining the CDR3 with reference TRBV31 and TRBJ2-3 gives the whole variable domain AQTIHQWPVAEIKAVGSPLSLGCTIKGKSSPNLYWYWQATGGTLQQLFYSITVGQVESVVQLNLSASRPKDDQFILSTEKLLLSHSGFYLCAWSPNSAETLYFGSGTRLTVL.

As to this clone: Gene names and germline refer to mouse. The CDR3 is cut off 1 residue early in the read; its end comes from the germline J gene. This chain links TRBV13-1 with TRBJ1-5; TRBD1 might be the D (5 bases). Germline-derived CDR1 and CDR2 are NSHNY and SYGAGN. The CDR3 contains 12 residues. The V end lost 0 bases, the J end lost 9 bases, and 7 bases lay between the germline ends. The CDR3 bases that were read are TGTGCCAGCAGTGATGGGCAGGGGGCTCCGCTT. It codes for CASSDGQGAPL. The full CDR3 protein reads CASSDGQGAPLF.

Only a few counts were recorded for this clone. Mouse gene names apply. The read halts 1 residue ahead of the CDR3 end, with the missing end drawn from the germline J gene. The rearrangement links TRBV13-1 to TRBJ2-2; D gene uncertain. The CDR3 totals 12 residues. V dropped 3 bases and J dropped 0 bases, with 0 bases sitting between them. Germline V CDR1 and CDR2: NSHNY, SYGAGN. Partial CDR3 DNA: TGTGCCAGCAGTGCAAACACCGGGCAGCTCTAC. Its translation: CASSANTGQLY. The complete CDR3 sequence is CASSANTGQLYF.